This passage covers 22 T cell receptor beta chains from one sample sequenced in a study of control samples from healthy donors and cancer patients. The method was immunoSEQ multiplex PCR; TCRdb's version includes in-frame clones alone and lacks a portion of them. Here the sample spans 150,000 to 200,000 clones, 85% to 90% being singletons. The sequencing sample was made of blood. These receptors originate from a man aged 25 to 45 in good health.

In DNA form, the CDR3 reads TGTGCCAGCAGCTTAGGACTTTCTAATGAGCAGTTCTTC. Translated: CASSLGLSNEQFF. The chain couples TRBV11-3 to TRBJ2-1; D call uncertain. Trimming stripped 1 base from V and 7 bases from J, with 8 bases between. The CDR3 runs 13 residues. In germline, CDR1 is SGHNT, CDR2 YENEEA.

The CDR3, as DNA: TGTGCCAGCAGCTTGGTGGGATTCTACTTAGCGGGAGGGGATACGCAGTATTTT. The encoded protein is CASSLVGFYLAGGDTQYF. The chain has TRBV5-6 and TRBJ2-3; TRBD2 matches 11 bases. CDR1 is SGHDT and CDR2 is YYEEEE in the germline V gene. The CDR3 spans 18 residues. The V segment lost 0 bases and the J segment 6 bases; nucleotides outside the gene matches: 12.

The gene calls are TRBV9 and TRBJ2-2; D is unresolved. The CDR3 length is 16 residues. The V gene's germline CDR1 is SGDLS and CDR2 YYNGEE. V was trimmed by 1 base and J by 0 bases, leaving 10 bases between them. The CDR3: CASSVLAASNTGELFF. The CDR3 DNA reads TGTGCCAGCAGCGTACTGGCGGCCTCGAACACCGGGGAGCTGTTTTTT.

V is TRBV19 and J is TRBJ1-5; D unresolved. Germline CDR1 is LNHDA and CDR2 is SQIVND (reference sequence). Between the trimmed V and J ends, which lost 9 bases and 5 bases, there was a span of 8 bases. The CDR3 sequence is 11 residues long. CDR3: CARTGYQPQHF. The CDR3 bases are TGTGCCAGAACGGGGTATCAGCCCCAGCATTTT.

A note on this clone: Other DNA sequences within the sample encode an identical CDR3. The V call is TRBV7-9, the J call TRBJ1-1; D is undetermined. V gave up 1 base and J gave up 7 bases, with 7 bases separating them. This CDR3 is 12 amino acids long. Germline V gives CDR1 SEHNR, CDR2 FQNEAQ (reference sequence). CDR3 loop: CASSLEGGEAFF. CDR3 coding DNA: TGTGCCAGCAGCTTAGAGGGAGGTGAAGCTTTCTTT.

The chain joins TRBV6-4 to TRBJ2-1, with a tentative D call TRBD1 (5 bases). Germline CDR1 reads MRHNA; CDR2 reads SNTAGT. Trimming pared 0 bases from V and 5 bases from J, leaving 11 bases between. The CDR3 covers 15 residues. The CDR3 DNA sequence: TGTGCCAGCAGTGACTCGAGCTTAGGGGACAATGAGCAGTTCTTC. As protein: CASSDSSLGDNEQFF.

This clone turned up a few times. The chain combines TRBV11-2 with TRBJ2-7; 13 nucleotides align to TRBD2. This CDR3 has 16 residues. The germline V gene has CDR1 SGHAT and CDR2 FQNNGV. V trimming: 1 base; J trimming: 5 bases; junction bases outside the gene matches: 5. CDR3 loop: CASSLGTSGSVDEQYF. For the CDR3, the DNA is TGTGCCAGCAGCTTAGGGACTAGCGGGAGTGTGGACGAGCAGTACTTC. The variable domain in full, completed from reference TRBV11-2 and TRBJ2-7, reads EAGVAQSPRYKIIEKRQSVAFWCNPISGHATLYWYQQILGQGPKLLIQFQNNGVVDDSQLPKDRFSAERLKGVDSTLKIQPAKLEDSAVYLCASSLGTSGSVDEQYFGPGTRLTVT.

This clone was seen a single time. This chain uses TRBV4-1 with TRBJ1-5; the D gene is possibly TRBD1 (5 bases). V was shortened by 5 bases and J by 0 bases, with 20 bases between the two germline ends. The CDR3 sequence is 18 residues long. Germline CDR1 and CDR2: MGHRA and YSYEKL. Here the CDR3 DNA reads TGCGCCAGCAGCGAAGCTGAAGGGGTTTTCGGTAGCAATCAGCCCCAGCATTTT. It translates to CASSEAEGVFGSNQPQHF.

The genes are TRBV7-9 and TRBJ2-5, with unresolved D. Trimming cost V 2 bases and J 5 bases, with 9 bases left between them. The CDR3 runs to 13 residues. The germline V gene encodes CDR1 SEHNR and CDR2 FQNEAQ (reference sequence). The CDR3 reads CASSLSSAETQYF. Written as DNA, the CDR3 is TGTGCCAGCAGCTTATCTAGTGCGGAGACCCAGTACTTC.

A remark on this clone: Sequence at one end of the junction differs from germline and may be a read error. The chain couples TRBV5-6 to TRBJ2-7; D is possibly TRBD2 (7 bases). The CDR3 covers 15 residues. Germline loops: CDR1 SGHDT, CDR2 YYEEEE. The CDR3 spells CASGLGGQGRYEQYF. The CDR3 DNA reads as TGTGCCAGCGGCTTGGGAGGGCAGGGGCGATACGAGCAGTACTTC.

The rearrangement links TRBV7-2 to TRBJ1-1; D call uncertain. This CDR3 contains 14 residues. CDR1 and CDR2 (germline): SGHTA, FQGNSA. Trimming removed 6 bases at V and 5 bases at J, with 16 bases between. CDR3 residues: CASSSLYTKTEAFF. The CDR3 coding sequence is TGTGCCAGCAGTTCGCTCTACACGAAGACTGAAGCTTTCTTT.

The J gene is TRBJ2-2, the V gene TRBV7-9; D gene unclear. The CDR3 is 15 residues long. The germline V gene has CDR1 SEHNR and CDR2 FQNEAQ (reference sequence). V lost 5 bases and J 4 bases, leaving 14 bases between the germline ends. Here the CDR3 DNA reads TGTGCCAGCAGCCCCGGCGAAGGGCGCACCGGGGAGCTGTTTTTT. Translating gives CASSPGEGRTGELFF.

The V gene is TRBV29-1, the J gene TRBJ2-1, with 7 bases lining up with TRBD1. This CDR3 comprises 13 residues. V lost 7 bases and J lost 10; bases outside the gene matches: 13. The germline V gene has CDR1 SQVTM and CDR2 ANQGSEA. CDR3 sequence reads: CSATSQTGNEQFF. CDR3 DNA: TGCAGCGCTACCTCCCAGACAGGGAACGAGCAGTTCTTC.

This chain joins TRBV11-3 and TRBJ2-7, with 7 bases aligning to TRBD2. The CDR3 has 13 amino acids. V gave up 3 bases and J gave up 2 bases; unmatched junction bases: 1. CDR1 is SGHNT and CDR2 is YENEEA in the germline V gene. CDR3 sequence (DNA): TGTGCCAGCAGCTTGCGGGGGACCTACGAGCAGTACTTC. Translating it yields CASSLRGTYEQYF.

This chain links TRBV6-5 with TRBJ2-2, with D tentatively TRBD1 (7 bases). The CDR3 is 15 residues long. The germline V gene has CDR1 MNHEY and CDR2 SVGAGI. V lost 6 bases and J lost 7, with 18 bases in between. CDR3 region: CASSDRQGGIGELFF. The DNA for the CDR3 is TGTGCCAGCAGCGACCGGCAGGGGGGAATCGGGGAGCTGTTTTTT.

The V and J genes are TRBV28 and TRBJ1-6; D call uncertain. Germline V gene data show CDR1 as MDHEN and CDR2 as SYDVKM. The CDR3 spans 15 residues. Deletions cut 3 bases from V and 7 bases from J, with 13 bases between. The CDR3 coding sequence is TGTGCCAGCAGTTTCGCGGGCCAGCGGAATTCACCCCTCCACTTT. This translates into CASSFAGQRNSPLHF.

This clone was observed a few times. This chain joins TRBV11-3 and TRBJ2-1; D may be TRBD2 (7 bases). V was cut by 5 bases and J by 8 bases, with 22 bases left in between. The CDR3 spans 16 residues. CDR1 is SGHNT and CDR2 is YENEEA in the germline V gene. Written as DNA, the CDR3 is TGTGCCAGCAGCCCCCGAACGGGGGGCAAAGCGCATGAGCAGTTCTTC. Translating gives CASSPRTGGKAHEQFF.

J is TRBJ1-2 and V is TRBV14, with D perhaps matching TRBD1 (6 bases). Germline CDR1 and CDR2: SGHDN and FVKESK. The CDR3 covers 12 residues. V was trimmed by 5 bases and J by 5 bases, leaving 9 bases between them. The CDR3 DNA reads as TGTGCCAGCAGCACGAGGGGGTATGGCTACACCTTC. Amino acids: CASSTRGYGYTF.

The chain is built from TRBV9 and TRBJ2-7; 9 nucleotides line up with TRBD2. Germline assignment: CDR1 SGDLS and CDR2 YYNGEE. Trimming cost V 4 bases and J 6 bases; bases outside gene matches: 8. This CDR3 has 14 amino acids. CDR3 protein: CASSIAGEPLEQYF. CDR3 sequence (DNA): TGTGCCAGCAGCATAGCGGGAGAACCCCTCGAGCAGTACTTC. Based on the CDR3 plus reference TRBV9 and TRBJ2-7, the full variable domain is DSGVTQTPKHLITATGQRVTLRCSPRSGDLSVYWYQQSLDQGLQFLIQYYNGEERAKGNILERFSAQQFPDLHSELNLSSLELGDSALYFCASSIAGEPLEQYFGPGTRLTVT.

The chain is built from TRBV7-9 and TRBJ2-7; D uncertain. Trimming pared 2 bases from V and 3 bases from J, leaving 5 bases between. CDR1 is SEHNR, CDR2 FQNEAQ, per germline (reference sequence). CDR3 length equals 12 residues. CDR3 DNA sequence: TGTGCCAGCAGCTTAAACAGCTACGAGCAGTACTTC. Protein sequence: CASSLNSYEQYF.

This clone was picked up a small number of times. The CDR3 reads CSVPGTGGFRTEAFF. CDR3 DNA sequence: TGCAGCGTCCCCGGGACAGGGGGCTTTAGGACTGAAGCTTTCTTT. The V gene is TRBV29-1, the J gene TRBJ1-1; TRBD1 agrees at 12 bases. The V and J ends lost 6 bases and 5 bases, in that order; junction bases with no gene match: 10. This CDR3 is built from 15 residues. Germline V lookup: CDR1 SQVTM, CDR2 ANQGSEA.

The chain carries TRBV5-6 and TRBJ1-1, with D unclear. The CDR3 covers 12 residues. Germline CDR1 and CDR2: SGHDT and YYEEEE. V lost 1 base and J 11 bases, leaving 12 bases between the germline ends. The CDR3 protein is CASSLYAGRAFF. The CDR3, as DNA: TGTGCCAGCAGCTTGTATGCGGGAAGGGCTTTCTTT.